These 30 T cell receptor beta chains were all obtained from the same sample, sequenced in a study of T cell responses to AZD1222 COVID-19 vaccine (dated by TCRdb to the early 2020s). Preparation of the library involved the immunoSEQ multiplex PCR assay. TCRdb provides this immuneACCESS table in a form limited to in-frame rearrangements. Some clones are lacking; in checked studies, under half of them reflect an unresolved V gene, and why the rest are absent is not known. The sample contains about 140,000 clones, more than 80% of them found a single time. The ten biggest clones cover around 1.5% of the sample. The label giving this sample's time point can be read as: baseline before first vaccination. Sequenced material: peripheral blood, taken on day 0 of AZD1222 vaccination. These receptors came from an adult in good health.

The chain joins TRBV7-9 to TRBJ1-2, with unresolved D. Per the germline V gene, CDR1 is SEHNR and CDR2 is FQNEAQ (reference sequence). The CDR3 totals 13 residues. The V and J ends lost 5 bases and 1 base respectively, with 8 bases between them. This CDR3 reads CASSLRFNYGYTF. CDR3 DNA: TGTGCCAGCAGCCTAAGGTTTAACTATGGCTACACCTTC.

The chain combines TRBV11-3 with TRBJ1-1; TRBD1 aligns across 7 bases. CDR1 and CDR2 from the germline V gene are SGHNT and YENEEA. The CDR3 extends over 14 amino acids. The V gene end was trimmed by 5 bases and the J gene end by 1 base; junction bases not matched to a gene: 4. The CDR3 DNA is TGTGCCAGCAGCCAGGGGGGCTCGAACACTGAAGCTTTCTTT. Translating it yields CASSQGGSNTEAFF.

The chain combines TRBV2 with TRBJ1-2; 7 bases are shared with TRBD1. CDR3 length: 14 amino acids. Trimming took 6 bases from V and 5 from J; bases not matched to a gene: 9. The germline V gene encodes CDR1 SNHLY and CDR2 FYNNEI. CDR3 sequence reads: CASRSTGFGYGYTF. CDR3 DNA: TGTGCCAGCAGGTCGACAGGGTTTGGGTATGGCTACACCTTC. Using reference TRBV2 and TRBJ1-2 for the parts outside the CDR3, the full variable domain is EPEVTQTPSHQVTQMGQEVILRCVPISNHLYFYWYRQILGQKVEFLVSFYNNEISEKSEIFDDQFSVERPDGSNFTLKIRSTKLEDSAMYFCASRSTGFGYGYTFGSGTRLTVV.

V is TRBV2 and J is TRBJ1-6, with D unresolved. Between the trimmed V and J ends, which lost 6 bases and 10 bases, there was a span of 16 bases. Germline lookup yields CDR1 SNHLY and CDR2 FYNNEI. This CDR3 spans 14 amino acids. In DNA, the CDR3 is TGTGCCAGCAGCGGAGAGGCGAGTTGGTCACCCCTCCACTTT. Translation: CASSGEASWSPLHF.

This rearrangement joins TRBV7-9 to TRBJ1-1; 7 bases match TRBD1. The V gene's germline CDR1 is SEHNR and CDR2 FQNEAQ (reference sequence). There are 15 residues in the CDR3. V lost 0 bases and J lost 5; bases outside the gene matches: 6. The CDR3 sequence is CASSLAPGGNTEAFF. The DNA of the CDR3 is TGTGCCAGCAGCTTAGCACCAGGGGGGAATACTGAAGCTTTCTTT.

The chain combines TRBV4-2 with TRBJ2-7; D not certain. The germline CDR1 and CDR2 sequences are LGHNA and YNFKEQ. This CDR3 has 14 amino acids. Trimming removed 4 bases from V and 5 bases from J, with 15 bases in between. The CDR3 sequence is CASSPPGRSDEQYF. The CDR3 DNA follows: TGTGCCAGCAGCCCTCCAGGCAGGAGCGACGAGCAGTACTTC.

J is TRBJ2-7 and V is TRBV5-1; no reliable D call. This CDR3 is 14 amino acids long. V was trimmed by 0 bases and J by 5 bases, leaving 12 bases between them. Germline lookup yields CDR1 SGHRS and CDR2 YFSETQ. CDR3 DNA: TGCGCCAGCAGCTTGGAGGTGGCACTCCACGAGCAGTACTTC. Its translation: CASSLEVALHEQYF.

CDR3 residues: CASSEAGTRGYEQYF. The CDR3 nucleotides read TGTGCCAGCAGCGAAGCAGGGACTAGAGGCTACGAGCAGTACTTC. This chain connects TRBV5-8 to TRBJ2-7; TRBD2 matches 8 bases. Germline V gives CDR1 SGHTS, CDR2 YDEGEE. This CDR3 is built from 15 residues. The J segment lost 3 bases and the V segment lost 4 bases, leaving 9 bases of the junction unmatched.

The chain has TRBV6-5 and TRBJ2-1; D remains ambiguous. The CDR3 has 15 amino acids. Between the trimmed V and J ends, which lost 2 bases and 2 bases, there was a span of 10 bases. Germline V gives CDR1 MNHEY, CDR2 SVGAGI. CDR3 protein: CASSYGSLTYNEQFF. The CDR3, as DNA: TGTGCCAGCAGTTACGGTAGCCTTACCTACAATGAGCAGTTCTTC.

The chain is built from TRBV11-2 and TRBJ1-6; D remains unclear. V gave up 4 bases and J gave up 3 bases, with 19 bases separating them. The germline V gene has CDR1 SGHAT and CDR2 FQNNGV. The CDR3 is made up of 18 amino acids. The CDR3 region is CASSSPVVFRDYNSPLHF. CDR3 nucleotides: TGTGCCAGCAGCTCCCCGGTTGTATTCCGGGACTATAATTCACCCCTCCACTTT.

This chain connects TRBV7-2 to TRBJ1-2; D gene ambiguous. The CDR3 sequence is 12 residues long. CDR1 and CDR2 from the germline V gene are SGHTA and FQGNSA. Between the trimmed V and J ends, which lost 5 bases and 4 bases, there was a span of 8 bases. CDR3 nucleotides: TGTGCCAGCAGCCCTAGTCGCTATGGCTACACCTTC. Translated: CASSPSRYGYTF.

The rearrangement uses TRBV19 and TRBJ1-2, with a tentative D call TRBD1 (6 bases). The CDR3 contains 14 residues. Germline CDR1 is LNHDA and CDR2 is SQIVND (reference sequence). V was shortened by 6 bases and J by 3 bases, with 14 bases between the two germline ends. CDR3 DNA: TGTGCCAGTAGCGTGGGGGGGGCTCACTATGGCTACACCTTC. It yields the protein CASSVGGAHYGYTF.

The table lists this clone with a count of one. The chain is built from TRBV10-1 and TRBJ2-2, with unresolved D. Germline CDR1 WNHNN, CDR2 SYGVQD (reference sequence). The CDR3 is 12 amino acids. The V gene lost 2 bases and the J gene lost 3 bases, with 1 base spanning the gap. The CDR3 is CASSEDTGELFF. In DNA, the CDR3 is TGCGCCAGCAGTGAGGACACCGGGGAGCTGTTTTTT.

With respect to this clone: This same CDR3 is encoded by further DNA sequences in the sample. The chain recombines TRBV7-2 with TRBJ1-5, with D maybe TRBD1 (5 bases). V was cut by 2 bases and J by 7 bases, with 9 bases left in between. CDR1 SGHTA and CDR2 FQGNSA come from the germline V gene. The CDR3 loop spans 13 amino acids. The CDR3 DNA sequence: TGTGCCAGCAGCTTACGTGGGGACCAGCCCCAGCATTTT. This codes for CASSLRGDQPQHF.

The DNA for the CDR3 is TGTGCCAGCAGCCCCAGCTGGGCCGTCAATTCACCCCTCCACTTT. This encodes CASSPSWAVNSPLHF. This sequence joins TRBV9 and TRBJ1-6; D unresolved. The CDR3 spans 15 residues. Germline V gene data show CDR1 as SGDLS and CDR2 as YYNGEE. The V and J ends lost 4 bases and 7 bases respectively, with 15 bases between them.

This clone appeared a single time. The chain couples TRBV9 to TRBJ2-1, with D uncertain. This CDR3 has 12 residues. Trimming removed 0 bases from V and 7 bases from J, with 5 bases in between. Germline CDR1 SGDLS, CDR2 YYNGEE. This CDR3 reads CASSVGQNEQFF. The CDR3 DNA reads as TGTGCCAGCAGCGTAGGCCAGAATGAGCAGTTCTTC.

This rearrangement joins TRBV2 to TRBJ1-2; D unclear. The CDR3 is made up of 14 amino acids. V lost 7 bases, J lost 0 bases, and 12 bases lay in between. Germline loops: CDR1 SNHLY, CDR2 FYNNEI. The CDR3 nucleotides are TGTGCCAGCACCCTGGGCGGTACTAACTATGGCTACACCTTC. Protein: CASTLGGTNYGYTF.

The rearrangement joins TRBV5-4 to TRBJ1-2, with 9 positions matching TRBD1. CDR3 length: 16 residues. CDR1 and CDR2 from the germline V gene are SGHNT and YYREEE (reference sequence). V shed 4 bases and J 4 bases; nucleotides not matched to a gene: 11. The CDR3 sequence is CASSHDTGGLSYGYTF. In nucleotides, the CDR3 is TGTGCCAGCAGCCACGACACAGGGGGCCTCTCCTATGGCTACACCTTC.

This chain links TRBV2 with TRBJ1-4; unclear D gene. CDR3 length: 13 amino acids. The germline V gene encodes CDR1 SNHLY and CDR2 FYNNEI. V was shortened by 9 bases and J by 8 bases, with 16 bases between the two germline ends. The CDR3 protein is CARANAAGEKLFF. For the CDR3, the DNA is TGTGCCAGAGCTAACGCGGCCGGGGAAAAACTGTTTTTT. The full variable domain, in which reference TRBV2 and TRBJ1-4 provide the parts outside the CDR3, is EPEVTQTPSHQVTQMGQEVILRCVPISNHLYFYWYRQILGQKVEFLVSFYNNEISEKSEIFDDQFSVERPDGSNFTLKIRSTKLEDSAMYFCARANAAGEKLFFGSGTQLSVL.

The rearrangement uses TRBV5-1 and TRBJ1-2, with D uncertain. Between the trimmed V and J ends, which lost 3 bases and 4 bases, there was a span of 4 bases. Germline loops: CDR1 SGHRS, CDR2 YFSETQ. The CDR3 contains 11 residues. In nucleotides, the CDR3 is TGCGCCAGCAGCTGGGGCTATGGCTACACCTTC. Protein product: CASSWGYGYTF.

The chain uses TRBV15 and TRBJ2-7; 7 bases map to TRBD1. The CDR3 covers 12 residues. The V segment lost 9 bases and the J segment 5 bases; nucleotides outside the gene matches: 7. Germline V CDR1 and CDR2: LNHNV, YYDKDF (reference sequence). The CDR3 region has the DNA TGTGCCACGGGACAGCACTATAACGAGCAGTACTTC. It codes for CATGQHYNEQYF.

The CDR3 coding sequence is TGTGCCAGCAGCCCAGGACAGATTAACACTGAAGCTTTCTTT. This codes for CASSPGQINTEAFF. The rearrangement uses TRBV5-4 and TRBJ1-1; maybe TRBD1 (6 bases). From germline, CDR1 is SGHNT and CDR2 YYREEE (reference sequence). The V gene lost 4 bases and the J gene lost 2 bases, with 12 bases spanning the gap. The length of the CDR3 is 14 residues.

By share, this clone ranks as medium-sized. The J gene is TRBJ2-7, the V gene TRBV28, with 7 bases matching TRBD2. The CDR3 runs 15 residues. Germline lookup yields CDR1 MDHEN and CDR2 SYDVKM. The trim removed 1 base at V and 3 bases at J, leaving 6 bases unmatched. CDR3 loop: CASSLLGGDLYEQYF. CDR3 nucleotides: TGTGCCAGCAGTTTATTGGGGGGGGACCTCTACGAGCAGTACTTC.

The J gene is TRBJ1-3, the V gene TRBV3-1 (or the pseudogene TRBV3-2); D unresolved. Looked up from germline, CDR1 is LGHDT and CDR2 is YNNKEL (reference sequence). The CDR3 is made up of 13 amino acids. V was pared by 5 bases and J by 4 bases, with 9 bases between. The CDR3 sequence: CASSKGRGNTIYF. For the CDR3, the DNA is TGTGCCAGCAGCAAAGGAAGGGGAAACACCATATATTTT.

The chain has TRBV6-4 and TRBJ2-1; 9 bases align to TRBD2. V lost 2 bases, J lost 14 bases, and 16 bases stayed unmatched. This CDR3 spans 16 amino acids. Germline V gives CDR1 MRHNA, CDR2 SNTAGT. CDR3 sequence reads: CASSDQPSSSSGAEFF. The CDR3 DNA sequence: TGTGCCAGCAGTGACCAGCCGAGCAGTTCTAGCGGGGCAGAGTTCTTC.

The V and J genes are TRBV7-3 and TRBJ1-2, with D hard to call. There are 13 residues in the CDR3. The V end lost 3 bases, the J end lost 8 bases, and 13 bases lay between the germline ends. In germline, CDR1 is SGHTA, CDR2 FQGTGA. CDR3 in DNA: TGTGCCAGCAGCTTGCCCCCCCTGGGCGGCTACACCTTC. This codes for CASSLPPLGGYTF.

The rearrangement joins TRBV24-1 to TRBJ1-4; TRBD1 matches at 10 bases. The CDR3 loop spans 15 amino acids. The V gene end was trimmed by 4 bases and the J gene end by 8 bases; junction bases not matched to a gene: 6. Per the germline V gene, CDR1 is KGHDR and CDR2 is SFDVKD. CDR3 bases: TGTGCCACCAGTGACGGACAGGGGGTTGGAGAAAAACTGTTTTTT. Its translation is CATSDGQGVGEKLFF.

V is TRBV9 and J is TRBJ1-4; 12 bases line up with TRBD1. The length of the CDR3 is 17 residues. From germline, CDR1 is SGDLS and CDR2 YYNGEE. Germline trimming cut 3 bases from V and 2 bases from J; bases unmatched to any gene: 5. This CDR3 is CASSAGTGGTTNEKLFF. The CDR3 DNA reads as TGTGCCAGCAGCGCCGGGACAGGGGGCACGACTAATGAAAAACTGTTTTTT.

The chain couples TRBV11-2 to TRBJ2-2, with 8 bases lining up with TRBD2. The length of the CDR3 is 15 residues. Germline loops: CDR1 SGHAT, CDR2 FQNNGV. The V gene end was trimmed by 4 bases and the J gene end by 6 bases; junction bases not matched to a gene: 7. CDR3 nucleotides: TGTGCCAGCAGCTCTAGCGGGTTAGGTTCCGGGGAGCTGTTTTTT. Translation: CASSSSGLGSGELFF.

The J gene is TRBJ1-1, the V gene TRBV7-2; D ambiguous. Germline lookup yields CDR1 SGHTA and CDR2 FQGNSA. The CDR3 length is 15 residues. Trimming took 4 bases from V and 3 from J, leaving 15 bases between them. The CDR3 here is CASSSPDPRYTEAFF. The CDR3, as DNA: TGTGCCAGCAGCTCCCCGGACCCCAGGTACACTGAAGCTTTCTTT.